The next 12 T cell receptor beta chains were all read from a single sample in a study of spatial heterogeneity in lung cancer. Time point meaning: sample taken at primary tumor resection. Extraction of whole RNA from tumor, nontumor lung or frozen PBMC preceded unsorted sequencing. Using its own MiXCR run on the 5' RACE reads, TCRdb lists one record per CDR3 protein. The sample includes about 82,000 distinct CDR3 sequences, around 12% of them seen just once. The sequences come from PBMCs, collected at surgery. All receptors come from a male donor with early-stage non-small cell lung cancer.

The chain links TRBV20-1 to TRBJ2-5; 9 nucleotides match TRBD2. Germline loops: CDR1 DFQATT, CDR2 SNEGSKA (reference sequence). The CDR3 runs to 14 residues. Germline trimming cut 5 bases from V and 9 bases from J; bases unmatched to any gene: 13. The CDR3 nucleotides read TGCAGTGCTCCGCCAGCGGGGGGCCCTAAAGCCCAGTACTTC. It is translated as CSAPPAGGPKAQYF.

This sequence joins TRBV28 and TRBJ1-2; TRBD1 agrees at 9 bases. The J segment lost 8 bases and the V segment lost 3 bases, leaving 7 bases of the junction unmatched. Per the germline V gene, CDR1 is MDHEN and CDR2 is SYDVKM. The CDR3 is made up of 14 amino acids. Here the CDR3 DNA reads TGTGCCAGCAGTTTGCAGGACAGGGGAGGCGGCTACACCTTC. The encoded protein is CASSLQDRGGGYTF.

At least ten counts were recorded for this clonotype. CDR3 region: CASSLFSGSSYNEQFF. CDR3 nucleotides: TGCGCCAGCAGCTTGTTTAGCGGGAGCTCCTACAATGAGCAGTTCTTC. This chain joins TRBV5-1 and TRBJ2-1; 9 nucleotides agree with TRBD2. CDR3 length: 16 amino acids. The ends lost 1 base at V and 0 bases at J; junction bases unmatched: 2. CDR1 and CDR2 (germline): SGHRS, YFSETQ.

This clonotype was detected only a few times. The chain recombines TRBV21-1 with TRBJ2-6; TRBD1 reflects the table's D call only, with no check against the DNA. TRBV21-1 counts as a pseudogene. The CDR3 has 18 amino acids. For the CDR3, the DNA is TGTGCCAGCCCACAGCCGGGACGGGGTTTCTCTGGGGCCAACGTCCTGACTTTC. It translates to CASPQPGRGFSGANVLTF.

The J gene is TRBJ2-1, the V gene TRBV29-1; 9 nucleotides line up with TRBD2. Germline loops: CDR1 SQVTM, CDR2 ANQGSEA. With V trimmed by 4 bases and J by 6 bases, 7 bases remained unmatched. The CDR3 consists of 14 residues. CDR3 sequence: CSVGGAGGRNEQFF. The CDR3 coding sequence is TGCAGCGTTGGAGGGGCGGGAGGGCGCAATGAGCAGTTCTTC.

The chain employs TRBV20-1 and TRBJ2-2; 12 nucleotides line up with TRBD2. V lost 0 bases, J lost 13 bases, and 6 bases stayed unmatched. In germline, CDR1 is DFQATT, CDR2 SNEGSKA (reference sequence). This CDR3 has 14 residues. The CDR3 DNA follows: TGCAGTGCTAGAGACCTAGCGGGGGGGCCAGGGCTGTTTTTT. Translated, it gives CSARDLAGGPGLFF.

The chain recombines TRBV15 with TRBJ2-7, with D unresolved. Germline values: CDR1 LNHNV, CDR2 YYDKDF (reference sequence). The CDR3 is 13 residues long. V was clipped by 11 bases and J by 3 bases, with 17 bases between them. The CDR3 sequence is CAASEDRFYEQYF. CDR3 nucleotide sequence: TGTGCCGCGTCAGAGGACCGATTCTACGAGCAGTACTTC.

This chain links TRBV5-6 with TRBJ2-2; TRBD1 matches 10 bases. Germline values: CDR1 SGHDT, CDR2 YYEEEE. V was pared by 0 bases and J by 3 bases, with 5 bases of the junction left unmatched. The CDR3 loop spans 17 amino acids. This CDR3 is CASSLGQGAVDTGELFF. CDR3 DNA sequence: TGTGCCAGCAGCTTGGGACAGGGGGCTGTTGACACCGGGGAGCTGTTTTTT. The entire variable domain, with the rest obtained from reference TRBV5-6 and TRBJ2-2, is as follows: DAGVTQSPTHLIKTRGQQVTLRCSPKSGHDTVSWYQQALGQGPQFIFQYYEEEERQRGNFPDRFSGHQFPNYSSELNVNALLLGDSALYLCASSLGQGAVDTGELFFGEGSRLTVL.

This clonotype was seen repeatedly, ten times or more. This chain joins TRBV7-8 and TRBJ1-5; TRBD1 matches at 7 bases. CDR3 length equals 17 residues. Germline CDR1 SGHVS, CDR2 FQNEAQ. J lost 0 bases, V lost 2 bases, and 7 bases had no gene match. The CDR3 reads CASSLRGGQYSNQPQHF. The CDR3 DNA sequence: TGTGCCAGCAGCTTAAGAGGGGGCCAGTATAGCAATCAGCCCCAGCATTTT.

About this clonotype itself: A much larger clone is a single base away; this may be a read error. This chain joins TRBV6-2 or TRBV6-3 and TRBJ2-3; D might be TRBD1 (6 bases). CDR3 size: 13 residues. The germline CDR1 and CDR2 sequences are MNHEY and SVGEGT. CDR3 loop: CPSRSGGTDTQYF. In DNA, the CDR3 is TGTCCCAGCAGGTCAGGGGGCACAGATACGCAGTATTTT.

This clonotype was counted only a few times. The CDR3 loop is CASSSITRSGANVLTF. As DNA, the CDR3 is TGTGCCAGCAGTTCTATCACCCGCTCTGGGGCCAACGTCCTGACTTTC. J is TRBJ2-6 and V is TRBV12-3 or TRBV12-4; D call uncertain. The CDR3 loop spans 16 amino acids. The V end was cut by 4 bases, the J end by 0 bases, with 10 bases between.

This clonotype was counted between two and nine times. This chain joins TRBV5-1 and TRBJ2-2; D unresolved. This CDR3 has 16 residues. Germline CDR1 is SGHRS and CDR2 is YFSETQ. Trimming removed 0 bases at V and 0 bases at J, with 9 bases between. CDR3 bases: TGCGCCAGCAGCTTGGCTCGTCACCCGAACACCGGGGAGCTGTTTTTT. Residues: CASSLARHPNTGELFF.